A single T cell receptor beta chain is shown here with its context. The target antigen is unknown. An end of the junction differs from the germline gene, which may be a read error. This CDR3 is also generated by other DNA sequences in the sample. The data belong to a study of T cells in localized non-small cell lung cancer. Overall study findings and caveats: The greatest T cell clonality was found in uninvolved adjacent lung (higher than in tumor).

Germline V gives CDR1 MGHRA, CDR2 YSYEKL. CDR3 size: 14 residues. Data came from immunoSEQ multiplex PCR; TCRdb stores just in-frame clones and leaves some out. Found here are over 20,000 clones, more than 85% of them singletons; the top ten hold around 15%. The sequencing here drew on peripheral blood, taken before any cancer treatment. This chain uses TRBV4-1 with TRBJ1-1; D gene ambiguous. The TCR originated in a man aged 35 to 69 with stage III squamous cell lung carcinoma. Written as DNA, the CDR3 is TGCGCCAGCAGCCAAGATCCGTTGAATACTGAAGCTTTCTTT. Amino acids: CASSQDPLNTEAFF.